A few counts support the clone carrying this T cell receptor beta chain. Its antigen is as yet unknown. The data stem from a study of CD8 T cells in ankylosing spondylitis. Regarding the study as a whole: Significant enrichment of disease-linked clones was reportedly seen in matched ankylosing spondylitis synovial fluid. Both synovial fluid and blood in reactive arthritis had previously been reported to carry some motif variants. Seemingly distinctive of ankylosing spondylitis blood was a TCR beta motif formed by eight highly homologous variants.

TCRdb reprocessed the 5' RACE reads with MiXCR, giving one entry per CDR3 protein. The repertoire holds approximately 100,000 distinct CDR3 sequences, with 24% as singletons. Germline CDR1 reads DFQATT; CDR2 reads SNEGSKA (reference sequence). This CDR3 region has 12 residues. V gave up 3 bases and J gave up 1 base, with 6 bases separating them. Specimen: synovial fluid, either unsorted or a sorted T cell fraction (not recorded which). This rearrangement joins TRBV20-1 to TRBJ2-5; no definite D call. The receptor comes from a male donor with ankylosing spondylitis. Here the CDR3 DNA reads TGCAGTGCTAGCCCAGTCCAAGAGACCCAGTACTTC. Encoded protein: CSASPVQETQYF.